These 21 T cell receptor beta chains originate from one sample sequenced in a study of quantifying T cell responses using KT2 cells. Study summary: TCR alpha and beta constant-region primers primed reverse transcription of RNA.

The cDNA 3' end received a ligated oligonucleotide with a UMI. First-round PCR used about 4 cycles and beta primers RC1.1 and RC1.2 covering TRBC1 and TRBC2. TCRdb reprocessed the UMI-ligation and nested PCR reads via MiXCR and lists one record per CDR3 protein. Here the sample spans tens of thousands of distinct CDR3 sequences, roughly 8% being singletons. The sequenced material came from PBMCs spiked with cells of the T cell clone KT2. The receptor set was obtained from a human donor.

The rearrangement links TRBV6-5 to TRBJ2-1; 8 bases fit TRBD1. CDR1 and CDR2 from the germline V gene are MNHEY and SVGAGI. There are 15 residues in the CDR3. The V gene end was trimmed by 4 bases and the J gene end by 7 bases; junction bases not matched to a gene: 9. The DNA of the CDR3 is TGTGCCAGCAGTTCCACGAGGACAGGGAGGAATGAGCAGTTCTTC. It translates to CASSSTRTGRNEQFF.

Notes on this clonotype: Being one base from a much bigger clone, this may be a read error. The V and J genes are TRBV24-1 and TRBJ2-3; 10 bases line up with TRBD1. The trim removed 5 bases at V and 2 bases at J, leaving 9 bases unmatched. Looked up from germline, CDR1 is KGHDR and CDR2 is SFDVKD. There are 17 residues in the CDR3. The CDR3 coding sequence is TGTGCCACCAGTGGAACCGGGACAGGGGTAAACACAGATACGCAGTATTTT. Its protein product is CATSGTGTGVNTDTQYF.

This clonotype showed up many times. This chain uses TRBV24-1 with TRBJ2-3; tentative D call: TRBD1 (6 bases). There are 15 residues in the CDR3. Germline CDR1 KGHDR, CDR2 SFDVKD. V was trimmed by 4 bases and J by 3 bases, leaving 13 bases between them. The DNA for the CDR3 is TGTGCCACCAGTGACCGGTCGGACAGAACAGATACGCAGTATTTT. Its translation: CATSDRSDRTDTQYF.

This clonotype was seen only a few times. The V and J genes are TRBV29-1 and TRBJ2-1; 7 bases map to TRBD2. This CDR3 comprises 14 residues. CDR1 and CDR2 (germline): SQVTM, ANQGSEA. V trimming: 4 bases; J trimming: 2 bases; junction bases outside the gene matches: 5. CDR3 nucleotides: TGCAGCGTTGGGAGGGCGGGGGCCTACAATGAGCAGTTCTTC. It encodes CSVGRAGAYNEQFF.

The chain carries TRBV18 and TRBJ1-3; 9 positions match TRBD1. Germline CDR1 reads KGHSH; CDR2 reads LQKENI. The CDR3 is made up of 17 amino acids. The trim removed 3 bases at V and 0 bases at J, leaving 6 bases unmatched. CDR3 residues: CASSPGQGQFSGNTIYF. CDR3 in DNA: TGTGCCAGCTCACCGGGACAGGGACAATTCTCTGGAAACACCATATATTTT.

The table lists this clonotype with many counts. The chain joins TRBV10-2 to TRBJ2-5, with TRBD2 matching over 7 bases. J gave up 4 bases and V 8 bases, and 10 bases lay outside the gene matches. Germline V gene sequence: CDR1 WSHSY, CDR2 SAAADI. The CDR3 loop spans 14 amino acids. CDR3 sequence: CASRSGRERETQYF. CDR3 DNA: TGCGCCAGCCGCTCGGGGCGGGAGAGAGAGACCCAGTACTTC.

In its sample, this clonotype was seen many times. The rearrangement links TRBV10-3 to TRBJ2-1; tentative D call: TRBD2 (6 bases). This CDR3 is built from 13 residues. With 2 bases removed from V and 10 bases from J, the gap between germline ends came to 12 bases. Germline V gives CDR1 ENHRY, CDR2 SYGVKD. The CDR3 region is CAISEGLANEQFF. CDR3 nucleotides: TGTGCCATCAGTGAGGGCCTAGCGAACGAGCAGTTCTTC.

The CDR3: CSARDRGAYEQYF. CDR3 DNA sequence: TGCAGTGCTAGAGATCGAGGAGCCTACGAGCAGTACTTC. The chain carries TRBV20-1 and TRBJ2-7; no firm D call. There are 13 residues in the CDR3. V was trimmed by 0 bases and J by 2 bases, leaving 8 bases between them. Germline V gives CDR1 DFQATT, CDR2 SNEGSKA (reference sequence).

This clonotype was seen repeatedly, ten times or more. The chain employs TRBV5-1 and TRBJ1-2; 7 bases match TRBD1. CDR3 length equals 14 residues. With 4 bases clipped from V and 3 bases from J, the junction kept 6 bases outside the gene matches. The germline V gene has CDR1 SGHRS and CDR2 YFSETQ. The CDR3 DNA reads as TGCGCCAGCAGCCGCTCCACAGGGGACTATGGCTACACCTTC. This translates into CASSRSTGDYGYTF. Full variable domain (missing parts from reference TRBV5-1 and TRBJ1-2): KAGVTQTPRYLIKTRGQQVTLSCSPISGHRSVSWYQQTPGQGLQFLFEYFSETQRNKGNFPGRFSGRQFSNSRSEMNVSTLELGDSALYLCASSRSTGDYGYTFGSGTRLTVV.

V is TRBV7-3 and J is TRBJ1-1, with 9 positions matching TRBD1. The junction had 4 bases not matched to a gene; V was cut back by 4 bases and J by 1 base. CDR1 is SGHTA, CDR2 FQGTGA, per germline. This CDR3 has 15 amino acids. This chain's CDR3 is CASSSQGQGNTEAFF. The CDR3 DNA follows: TGTGCCAGCAGCTCCCAGGGACAGGGGAACACTGAAGCTTTCTTT.

This clonotype was seen only a few times. The gene calls are TRBV12-3 or TRBV12-4 and TRBJ2-5; TRBD1 is a possible D gene (6 bases). The CDR3 totals 14 residues. The V gene lost 3 bases and the J gene lost 2 bases, with 10 bases spanning the gap. The CDR3 protein is CASSLPDSQETQYF. The CDR3, as DNA: TGTGCCAGCAGTTTGCCGGACAGTCAAGAGACCCAGTACTTC.

In its sample, this clonotype was seen many times. CDR3 protein: CASTSPQGNTEAFF. The CDR3 DNA reads TGTGCCAGCACCTCGCCCCAGGGAAACACTGAAGCTTTCTTT. The chain recombines TRBV6-5 with TRBJ1-1; D may be TRBD1 (5 bases). Trimming pared 7 bases from V and 2 bases from J, leaving 14 bases between. Germline V CDR1 and CDR2: MNHEY, SVGAGI. The CDR3 has 14 residues.

The table lists this clonotype with a few counts. This rearrangement joins TRBV12-3 or TRBV12-4 to TRBJ2-2; 9 nucleotides match TRBD1. The CDR3 has 15 residues. The V and J ends lost 2 bases and 3 bases, in that order; junction bases with no gene match: 1. The CDR3 reads CASSLTGGDTGELFF. The CDR3 DNA reads TGTGCCAGCAGTTTAACAGGGGGCGACACCGGGGAGCTGTTTTTT.

This clonotype was detected many times. J is TRBJ2-1 and V is TRBV7-2; D possibly corresponds to TRBD2 (6 bases). The CDR3 length is 15 residues. Germline lookup yields CDR1 SGHTA and CDR2 FQGNSA. Deletions cut 10 bases from V and 3 bases from J, with 19 bases between. CDR3 protein: CATTTRPSYYNEQFF. The DNA of the CDR3 is TGTGCCACCACGACTAGACCCTCCTACTACAATGAGCAGTTCTTC.

The rearrangement uses TRBV4-1 and TRBJ1-3, with D hard to call. The V and J ends lost 2 bases and 4 bases respectively, with 6 bases between them. CDR1 and CDR2 (germline): MGHRA, YSYEKL. The CDR3 extends over 13 amino acids. The CDR3 loop is CASSQSLGNTIYF. CDR3 bases: TGCGCCAGCAGCCAATCTCTCGGAAACACCATATATTTT.

The table lists this clonotype with a few counts. In DNA, the CDR3 is TGTGCCAGTAGTATCGAGTCTTACTTCTACAATGAGCAGTTCTTC. As protein: CASSIESYFYNEQFF. The rearrangement uses TRBV19 and TRBJ2-1; D is unclear. The CDR3 is made up of 15 amino acids. Germline lookup yields CDR1 LNHDA and CDR2 SQIVND (reference sequence). Trimming took 3 bases from V and 3 from J, leaving 12 bases between them.

This clonotype has more than one count but fewer than ten. The rearrangement uses TRBV6-1 and TRBJ2-1; 7 bases fit TRBD2. The junction had 10 bases not matched to a gene; V was cut back by 6 bases and J by 8 bases. The CDR3 contains 14 residues. The germline gives CDR1 MNHNS, CDR2 SASEGT. This CDR3 reads CASSRLASMHEQFF. In DNA, the CDR3 is TGTGCCAGCAGCCGACTAGCCTCTATGCATGAGCAGTTCTTC.

This clonotype was observed a handful of times. This rearrangement joins TRBV2 to TRBJ1-5, with 9 positions matching TRBD1. Germline loops: CDR1 SNHLY, CDR2 FYNNEI. V lost 3 bases, J lost 3 bases, and 9 bases stayed unmatched. The CDR3 runs 17 residues. The DNA of the CDR3 is TGTGCCAGCAGTGAGATCCGGGACAGGGTCTCCAATCAGCCCCAGCATTTT. This sequence encodes CASSEIRDRVSNQPQHF.

There are a few counts of this clonotype. The V call is TRBV18, the J call TRBJ1-1; no clear D gene. The germline gives CDR1 KGHSH, CDR2 LQKENI. The CDR3 runs to 16 residues. Between the trimmed V and J ends, which lost 3 bases and 0 bases, there was a span of 14 bases. CDR3 DNA sequence: TGTGCCAGCTCACCCCCTCCGGTTACTTTGAACACTGAAGCTTTCTTT. Encoded protein: CASSPPPVTLNTEAFF.

This clonotype was counted between two and nine times. The gene calls are TRBV7-9 and TRBJ1-6; D is undetermined. The CDR3 spans 16 residues. Germline CDR1 and CDR2: SEHNR and FQNEAQ (reference sequence). V was trimmed by 5 bases and J by 7 bases, leaving 18 bases between them. CDR3 nucleotide sequence: TGTGCCAGCAGCCCAAATAAGGGCGTTAGCAATTCACCCCTCCACTTT. Translated, it gives CASSPNKGVSNSPLHF.

This clonotype was recorded a few times. The chain has TRBV7-2 and TRBJ2-1; D is unresolved. Germline CDR1 reads SGHTA; CDR2 reads FQGNSA. Trimming shortened V by 3 bases and J by 7 bases, and 7 bases separated the two germline ends. This CDR3 has 12 amino acids. Here the CDR3 DNA reads TGTGCCAGCAGCTTTAGCTTTAATGAGCAGTTCTTC. Amino acids: CASSFSFNEQFF.